The present T cell receptor beta chain was sequenced within a study of blood T cell repertoires in COVID-19. V lost 5 bases and J 0 bases, leaving 12 bases between the germline ends. The CDR3 contains 15 residues. CDR1 is SGHTA, CDR2 FQGTGA, per germline. Here immunoSEQ multiplex PCR was the method, and the copy in TCRdb shows in-frame clones only, minus some. Found here are about 200,000 clones, 85% to 90% of them singletons; the top ten hold under 3%. The gene calls are TRBV7-3 and TRBJ2-3; D is unclear. The source is a woman aged 35 to 49 with acute COVID-19. What was sequenced was PBMCs or T cells enriched from blood (not recorded which). CDR3 region: CASSLGVTSTDTQYF. CDR3 nucleotide sequence: TGTGCCAGCAGCCTAGGAGTTACTAGCACAGATACGCAGTATTTT. Using reference TRBV7-3 and TRBJ2-3 for the parts outside the CDR3, the full variable domain is GAGVSQTPSNKVTEKGKYVELRCDPISGHTALYWYRQSLGQGPEFLIYFQGTGAADDSGLPNDRFFAVRPEGSVSTLKIQRTERGDSAVYLCASSLGVTSTDTQYFGPGTRLTVL.